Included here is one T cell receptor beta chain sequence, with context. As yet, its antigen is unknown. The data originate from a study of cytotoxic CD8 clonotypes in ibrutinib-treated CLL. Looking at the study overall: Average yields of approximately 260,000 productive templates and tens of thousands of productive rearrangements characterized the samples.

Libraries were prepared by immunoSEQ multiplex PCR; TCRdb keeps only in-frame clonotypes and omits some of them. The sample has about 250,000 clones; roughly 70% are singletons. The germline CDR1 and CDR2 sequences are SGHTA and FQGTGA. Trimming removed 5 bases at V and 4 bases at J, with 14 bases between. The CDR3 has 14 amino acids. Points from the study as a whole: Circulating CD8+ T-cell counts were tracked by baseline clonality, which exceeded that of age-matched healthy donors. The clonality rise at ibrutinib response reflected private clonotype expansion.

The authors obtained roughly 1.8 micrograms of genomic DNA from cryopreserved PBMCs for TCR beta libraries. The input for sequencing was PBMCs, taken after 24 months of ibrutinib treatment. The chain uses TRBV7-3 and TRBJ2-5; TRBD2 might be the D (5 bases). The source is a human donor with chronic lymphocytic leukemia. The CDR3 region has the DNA TGTGCCAGCAGCGTAGGAGGAGAGGGAGAGACCCAGTACTTC. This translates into CASSVGGEGETQYF.